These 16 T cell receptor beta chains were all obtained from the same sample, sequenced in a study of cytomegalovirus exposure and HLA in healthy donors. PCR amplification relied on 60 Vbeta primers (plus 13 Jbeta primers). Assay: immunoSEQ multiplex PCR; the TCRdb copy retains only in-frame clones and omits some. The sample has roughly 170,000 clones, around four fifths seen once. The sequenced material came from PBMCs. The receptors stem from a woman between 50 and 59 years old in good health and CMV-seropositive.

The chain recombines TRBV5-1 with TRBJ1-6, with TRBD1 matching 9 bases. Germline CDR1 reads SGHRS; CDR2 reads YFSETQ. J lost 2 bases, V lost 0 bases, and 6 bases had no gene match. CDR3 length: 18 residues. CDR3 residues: CASSLVGQGRTYNSPLHF. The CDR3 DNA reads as TGCGCCAGCAGCTTGGTCGGACAGGGGCGAACCTATAATTCACCCCTCCACTTT.

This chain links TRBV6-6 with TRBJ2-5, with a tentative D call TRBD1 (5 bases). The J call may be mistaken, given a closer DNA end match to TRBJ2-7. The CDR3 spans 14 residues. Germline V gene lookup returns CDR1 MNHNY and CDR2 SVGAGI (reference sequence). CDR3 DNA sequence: TGTGCCAGCAGCTCTCAAAGGGGCTCCTACGAGCAGTACTTC. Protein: CASSSQRGSYEQYF.

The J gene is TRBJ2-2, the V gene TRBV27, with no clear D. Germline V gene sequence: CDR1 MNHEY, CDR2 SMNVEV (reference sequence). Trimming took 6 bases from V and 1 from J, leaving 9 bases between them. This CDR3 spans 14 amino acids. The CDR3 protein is CASRRLKNTGELFF. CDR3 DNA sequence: TGTGCCAGCAGGCGTCTTAAGAACACCGGGGAGCTGTTTTTT.

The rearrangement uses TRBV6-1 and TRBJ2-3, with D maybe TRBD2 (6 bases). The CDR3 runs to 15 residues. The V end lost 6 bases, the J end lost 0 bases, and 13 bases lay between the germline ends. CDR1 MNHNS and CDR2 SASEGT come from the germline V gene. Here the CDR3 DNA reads TGTGCCAGCAGCCCAGGGACTTATAGCACAGATACGCAGTATTTT. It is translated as CASSPGTYSTDTQYF.

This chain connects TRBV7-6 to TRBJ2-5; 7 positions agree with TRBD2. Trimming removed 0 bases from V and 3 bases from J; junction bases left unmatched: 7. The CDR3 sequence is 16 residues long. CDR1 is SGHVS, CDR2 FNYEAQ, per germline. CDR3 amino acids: CASSLAEGGGEETQYF. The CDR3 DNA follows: TGTGCCAGCAGCTTAGCCGAGGGCGGGGGAGAAGAGACCCAGTACTTC.

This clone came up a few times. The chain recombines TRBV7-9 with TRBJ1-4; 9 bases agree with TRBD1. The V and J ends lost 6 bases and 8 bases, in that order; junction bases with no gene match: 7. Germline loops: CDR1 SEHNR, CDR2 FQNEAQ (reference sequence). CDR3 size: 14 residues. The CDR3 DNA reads TGTGCCAGCAGGGCCGGGACAGGGAAAGAAAAACTGTTTTTT. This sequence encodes CASRAGTGKEKLFF.

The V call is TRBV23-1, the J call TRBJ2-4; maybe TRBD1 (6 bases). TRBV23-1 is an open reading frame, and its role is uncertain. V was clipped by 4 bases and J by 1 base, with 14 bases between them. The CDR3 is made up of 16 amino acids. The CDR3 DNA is TGCGCCAGCAGTCTCAAGGGGGAGAGGGCCAAAAACATTCAGTACTTC. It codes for CASSLKGERAKNIQYF.

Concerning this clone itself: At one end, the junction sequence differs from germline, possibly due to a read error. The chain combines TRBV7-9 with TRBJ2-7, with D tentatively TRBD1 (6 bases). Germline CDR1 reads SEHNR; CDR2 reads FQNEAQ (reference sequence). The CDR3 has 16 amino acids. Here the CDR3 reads CSSSSITGSVWKKQYF. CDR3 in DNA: TGTTCCAGCAGCTCTATAACAGGGAGCGTATGGAAAAAGCAGTACTTC.

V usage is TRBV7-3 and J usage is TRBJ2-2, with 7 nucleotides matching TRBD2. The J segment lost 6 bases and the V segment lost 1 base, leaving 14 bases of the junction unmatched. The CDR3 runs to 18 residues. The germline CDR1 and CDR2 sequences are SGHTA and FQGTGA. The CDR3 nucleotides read TGTGCCAGCAGCTTAATCCCTCGGGGGGTATTGGGGGCCGGGGAGCTGTTTTTT. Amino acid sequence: CASSLIPRGVLGAGELFF.

This CDR3 reads CASSLLAGNSYEQYF. The CDR3 nucleotides read TGTGCCAGCAGCTTACTAGCGGGGAATTCCTACGAGCAGTACTTC. J is TRBJ2-7 and V is TRBV7-9; 9 bases are shared with TRBD2. This CDR3 contains 15 residues. V was clipped by 2 bases and J by 1 base; unmatched bases: 3. CDR1 SEHNR and CDR2 FQNEAQ come from the germline V gene (reference sequence).

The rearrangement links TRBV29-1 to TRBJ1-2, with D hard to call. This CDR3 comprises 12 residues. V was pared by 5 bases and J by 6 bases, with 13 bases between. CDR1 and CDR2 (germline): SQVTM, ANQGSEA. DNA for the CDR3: TGCAGCGTTTCAGGAGGCGGGCATGGCTACACCTTC. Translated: CSVSGGGHGYTF.

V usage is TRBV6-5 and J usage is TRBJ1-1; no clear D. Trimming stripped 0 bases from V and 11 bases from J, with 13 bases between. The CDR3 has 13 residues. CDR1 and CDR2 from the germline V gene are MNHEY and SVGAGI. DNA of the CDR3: TGTGCCAGCAGTTACTCGATAGGGCCGGGGGCTTTCTTT. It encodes CASSYSIGPGAFF.

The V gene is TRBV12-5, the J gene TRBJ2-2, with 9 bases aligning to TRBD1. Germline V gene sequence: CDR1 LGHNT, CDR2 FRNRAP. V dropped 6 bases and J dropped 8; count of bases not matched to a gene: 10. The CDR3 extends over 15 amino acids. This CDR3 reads CASGLQGALRGELFF. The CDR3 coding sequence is TGTGCTAGTGGCCTACAGGGGGCGCTTCGTGGGGAGCTGTTTTTT.

The CDR3 here is CASSIGQSLAKNIQYF. CDR3 nucleotides: TGTGCCAGTAGTATAGGACAGAGCCTAGCCAAAAACATTCAGTACTTC. V usage is TRBV19 and J usage is TRBJ2-4; D might be TRBD1 (5 bases). Germline CDR1 LNHDA, CDR2 SQIVND (reference sequence). V lost 1 base to trimming and J lost 0 bases, with 10 bases between them. The CDR3 contains 16 residues. The whole variable domain, filled in from reference TRBV19 and TRBJ2-4, reads DGGITQSPKYLFRKEGQNVTLSCEQNLNHDAMYWYRQDPGQGLRLIYYSQIVNDFQKGDIAEGYSVSREKKESFPLTVTSAQKNPTAFYLCASSIGQSLAKNIQYFGAGTRLSVL.

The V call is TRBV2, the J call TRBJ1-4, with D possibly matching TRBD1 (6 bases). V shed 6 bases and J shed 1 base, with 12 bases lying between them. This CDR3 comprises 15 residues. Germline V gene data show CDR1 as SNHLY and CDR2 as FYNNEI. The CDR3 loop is CASRRTDRTNEKLFF. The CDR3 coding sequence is TGTGCCAGCAGGCGGACAGACCGAACTAATGAAAAACTGTTTTTT.

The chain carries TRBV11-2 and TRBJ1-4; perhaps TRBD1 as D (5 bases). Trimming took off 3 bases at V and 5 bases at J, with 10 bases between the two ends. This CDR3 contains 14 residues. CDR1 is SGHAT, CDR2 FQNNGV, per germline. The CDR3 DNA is TGTGCCAGCAGCTTTGGGAGGGGAAATGAAAAACTGTTTTTT. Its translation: CASSFGRGNEKLFF.